Following are 20 T cell receptor beta chains from one sample sequenced in a study of cytomegalovirus exposure and HLA in healthy donors. Primers: 60 Vbeta forward and 13 Jbeta reverse. Data came from immunoSEQ multiplex PCR; TCRdb stores just in-frame clones and leaves some out. The data show 150,000 to 200,000 clones, under 85% seen once. The sample consisted of PBMCs. These receptors came from a human donor in good health.

The chain is built from TRBV20-1 and TRBJ1-2; D gene ambiguous. The length of the CDR3 is 11 residues. V lost 5 bases and J lost 2, with 6 bases in between. The germline V gene has CDR1 DFQATT and CDR2 SNEGSKA (reference sequence). The CDR3 nucleotides are TGCAGTGCTGGCCTGAACTATGGCTACACCTTC. Its protein product is CSAGLNYGYTF.

In its sample, this clone was seen a few times. This chain uses TRBV4-3 with TRBJ2-7; D gene ambiguous. Germline V lookup: CDR1 LGHNA, CDR2 YSLEER. This CDR3 is 13 amino acids long. V was cut by 4 bases and J by 3 bases, with 10 bases left in between. The chain's CDR3 is CASSLLRGYEQYF. The CDR3 coding sequence is TGCGCCAGCAGCCTCCTAAGAGGCTACGAGCAGTACTTC.

The genes are TRBV10-3 and TRBJ1-5, with 9 positions matching TRBD1. The junction had 5 bases not matched to a gene; V was cut back by 5 bases and J by 6 bases. This CDR3 region has 14 residues. In germline, CDR1 is ENHRY, CDR2 SYGVKD. This chain's CDR3 is CAISPGTGLQPQHF. CDR3 in DNA: TGTGCCATCAGTCCCGGGACAGGGCTTCAGCCCCAGCATTTT.

For the CDR3, the DNA is TGTGCCAGCAGTTTATCTGGGACAGGGGATACTGAAGCTTTCTTT. Its translation: CASSLSGTGDTEAFF. The chain combines TRBV27 with TRBJ1-1, with 10 positions matching TRBD1. The V segment lost 0 bases and the J segment 5 bases; nucleotides outside the gene matches: 3. The CDR3 runs to 15 residues. The germline V gene has CDR1 MNHEY and CDR2 SMNVEV (reference sequence).

In nucleotides, the CDR3 is TGTGCCAGCAGCCTGGATGGGACAGGGGGCGCAGGATATGGAAACACCATATATTTT. It is translated as CASSLDGTGGAGYGNTIYF. The chain has TRBV5-8 and TRBJ1-3; 12 bases are shared with TRBD1. With 4 bases clipped from V and 3 bases from J, the junction kept 14 bases outside the gene matches. Germline values: CDR1 SGHTS, CDR2 YDEGEE. This CDR3 region has 19 residues.

The chain links TRBV7-2 to TRBJ2-5; TRBD1 might be the D (5 bases). The CDR3 has 11 residues. With 5 bases removed from V and 7 bases from J, the gap between germline ends came to 8 bases. Germline lookup yields CDR1 SGHTA and CDR2 FQGNSA. The CDR3 reads CASSRGGTQYF. The CDR3 DNA sequence: TGTGCCAGCAGCAGGGGTGGGACCCAGTACTTC.

The V call is TRBV11-2, the J call TRBJ1-2; 7 bases are shared with TRBD1. Germline V gene sequence: CDR1 SGHAT, CDR2 FQNNGV. The CDR3 is 14 amino acids. V was clipped by 5 bases and J by 4 bases; unmatched bases: 7. Here the CDR3 reads CASSPPGQLYGYTF. The CDR3 coding sequence is TGTGCCAGCAGCCCGCCGGGACAGCTCTATGGCTACACCTTC.

The chain carries TRBV10-3 and TRBJ1-1, with D possibly being TRBD1 (5 bases). Germline V gene data show CDR1 as ENHRY and CDR2 as SYGVKD. This CDR3 has 13 amino acids. Trimming left V 7 bases short and J 3 bases short, with 12 bases between. Here the CDR3 reads CAITADSYTEAFF. The CDR3 coding sequence is TGTGCCATCACCGCTGACAGTTACACTGAAGCTTTCTTT.

V gene TRBV7-3 combines with J gene TRBJ1-3, with 9 positions matching TRBD1. The CDR3 covers 16 residues. Germline CDR1 is SGHTA and CDR2 is FQGTGA. V gave up 5 bases and J gave up 2 bases; unmatched junction bases: 7. The CDR3 DNA follows: TGTGCCAGCAGCCCGACAGGGGGGTTGGCTGGAAACACCATATATTTT. Protein: CASSPTGGLAGNTIYF.

This chain connects TRBV7-9 to TRBJ1-1; 9 nucleotides align to TRBD1. Germline V gene data show CDR1 as SEHNR and CDR2 as FQNEAQ (reference sequence). This CDR3 comprises 13 residues. The ends lost 4 bases at V and 4 bases at J; junction bases unmatched: 1. CDR3 in DNA: TGTGCCAGCAGCTGGGGACAGGGCACTGAAGCTTTCTTT. Its translation is CASSWGQGTEAFF. The whole variable domain, remainder taken from reference TRBV7-9 and TRBJ1-1, is DTGVSQNPRHKITKRGQNVTFRCDPISEHNRLYWYRQTLGQGPEFLTYFQNEAQLEKSRLLSDRFSAERPKGSFSTLEIQRTEQGDSAMYLCASSWGQGTEAFFGQGTRLTVV.

The chain is built from TRBV30 and TRBJ2-5; tentative D call: TRBD2 (5 bases). This CDR3 has 11 amino acids. Germline loops: CDR1 GTSNPN, CDR2 SVGIG (reference sequence). V was clipped by 3 bases and J by 5 bases, with 7 bases between them. CDR3 residues: CAWRSGETQYF. The DNA for the CDR3 is TGTGCCTGGAGGTCGGGGGAGACCCAGTACTTC.

The CDR3 is CASSIQQDQPQHF. The CDR3 region has the DNA TGTGCCAGTAGTATACAGCAGGATCAGCCCCAGCATTTT. The V call is TRBV19, the J call TRBJ1-5; D not resolved. The CDR3 covers 13 residues. Germline loops: CDR1 LNHDA, CDR2 SQIVND (reference sequence). V lost 2 bases, J lost 5 bases, and 7 bases lay in between.

V and J are TRBV19 and TRBJ2-7; 12 bases are shared with TRBD2. Trimming took 3 bases from V and 9 from J; bases not matched to a gene: 9. Germline CDR1 reads LNHDA; CDR2 reads SQIVND (reference sequence). The CDR3 contains 15 residues. The CDR3: CASSIRLAGAGRQYF. DNA for the CDR3: TGTGCCAGTAGTATTCGACTAGCGGGGGCGGGACGGCAGTACTTC.

V usage is TRBV6-6 and J usage is TRBJ2-5, with D hard to call. TRBJ2-7 explains the end of the DNA better; the J call may be wrong. This CDR3 has 13 residues. Germline values: CDR1 MNHNY, CDR2 SVGAGI (reference sequence). CDR3 bases: TGTGCCAGCAGTTACTCGAACAGCTACGAGCAGTACTTC. Translating gives CASSYSNSYEQYF.

V and J are TRBV5-1 and TRBJ2-3; 8 bases line up with TRBD2. V was clipped by 0 bases and J by 5 bases; unmatched bases: 8. There are 16 residues in the CDR3. Germline CDR1 is SGHRS and CDR2 is YFSETQ. The CDR3 here is CASSLAGGARGDTQYF. The CDR3 nucleotides read TGCGCCAGCAGCTTGGCGGGGGGGGCACGGGGAGATACGCAGTATTTT.

V is TRBV4-1 and J is TRBJ2-3, with a weak D call TRBD2 (5 bases). Trimming shortened V by 0 bases and J by 2 bases, and 21 bases separated the two germline ends. This CDR3 has 19 residues. Per germline, CDR1 MGHRA and CDR2 YSYEKL. CDR3 DNA sequence: TGCGCCAGCAGCCAAGATGATGGAAGCGGAGCCTCCCCCACAGATACGCAGTATTTT. Translation: CASSQDDGSGASPTDTQYF.

This sequence joins TRBV29-1 and TRBJ1-2; D not resolved. With 3 bases removed from V and 0 bases from J, the gap between germline ends came to 5 bases. CDR1 SQVTM and CDR2 ANQGSEA come from the germline V gene. The CDR3 is 12 residues long. The CDR3 DNA reads TGCAGCGTTGATCGGGCTAACTATGGCTACACCTTC. It codes for CSVDRANYGYTF.

A single count supports this clone. The V and J genes are TRBV5-4 and TRBJ2-6, with TRBD1 matching 7 bases. The CDR3 is made up of 17 amino acids. Trimming took 2 bases from V and 1 from J; bases not matched to a gene: 6. Germline V gene data show CDR1 as SGHNT and CDR2 as YYREEE (reference sequence). This chain's CDR3 is CASSLPGQRSGANVLTF. The DNA for the CDR3 is TGTGCCAGCAGCTTACCGGGACAGAGGTCTGGGGCCAACGTCCTGACTTTC. Combining the CDR3 with reference TRBV5-4 and TRBJ2-6 gives the whole variable domain ETGVTQSPTHLIKTRGQQVTLRCSSQSGHNTVSWYQQALGQGPQFIFQYYREEENGRGNFPPRFSGLQFPNYSSELNVNALELDDSALYLCASSLPGQRSGANVLTFGAGSRLTVL.

In this sample, this clone turned up once. The V gene is TRBV15, the J gene TRBJ1-2, with D perhaps TRBD1 (5 bases). Germline V gene sequence: CDR1 LNHNV, CDR2 YYDKDF (reference sequence). CDR3 length: 16 residues. The V end was cut by 5 bases, the J end by 3 bases, with 19 bases between. The CDR3 protein is CATSRGGGRGDYGYTF. The CDR3 DNA sequence: TGTGCCACCAGCCGCGGGGGAGGGCGGGGCGACTATGGCTACACCTTC. Full variable domain (outside the CDR3, taken from reference TRBV15 and TRBJ1-2): DAMVIQNPRYQVTQFGKPVTLSCSQTLNHNVMYWYQQKSSQAPKLLFHYYDKDFNNEADTPDNFQSRRPNTSFCFLDIRSPGLGDTAMYLCATSRGGGRGDYGYTFGSGTRLTVV.

This chain connects TRBV2 to TRBJ2-7; perhaps TRBD2 as D (6 bases). The CDR3 sequence is 14 residues long. Trimming pared 3 bases from V and 1 base from J, leaving 10 bases between. The germline V gene encodes CDR1 SNHLY and CDR2 FYNNEI. The CDR3 sequence: CASSDAGTSYEQYF. The DNA for the CDR3 is TGTGCCAGCAGTGACGCAGGGACTTCCTACGAGCAGTACTTC.